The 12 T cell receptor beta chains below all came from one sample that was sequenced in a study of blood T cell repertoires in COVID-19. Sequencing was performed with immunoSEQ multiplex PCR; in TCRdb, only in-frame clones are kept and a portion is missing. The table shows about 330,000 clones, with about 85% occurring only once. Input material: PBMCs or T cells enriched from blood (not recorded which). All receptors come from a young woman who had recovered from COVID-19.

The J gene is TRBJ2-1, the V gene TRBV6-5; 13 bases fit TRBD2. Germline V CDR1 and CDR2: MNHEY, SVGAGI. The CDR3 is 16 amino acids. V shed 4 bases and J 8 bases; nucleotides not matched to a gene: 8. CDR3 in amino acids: CASSFRTSGGGYEQFF. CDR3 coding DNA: TGTGCCAGCAGTTTCCGGACTAGCGGGGGAGGGTATGAGCAGTTCTTC.

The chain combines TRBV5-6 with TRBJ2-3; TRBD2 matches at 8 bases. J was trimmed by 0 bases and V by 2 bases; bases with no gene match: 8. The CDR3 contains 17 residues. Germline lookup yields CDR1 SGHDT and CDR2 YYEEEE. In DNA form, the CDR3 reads TGTGCCAGCAGCTTCCGGGATAGCGGGGTTAGCACAGATACGCAGTATTTT. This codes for CASSFRDSGVSTDTQYF.

The CDR3 spells CASSPRTGGDQPQHF. For the CDR3, the DNA is TGTGCCAGCAGTCCACGGACAGGGGGCGATCAGCCCCAGCATTTT. The chain is built from TRBV27 and TRBJ1-5; 11 bases are shared with TRBD1. CDR1 and CDR2 (germline): MNHEY, SMNVEV (reference sequence). The CDR3 consists of 15 residues. J lost 5 bases, V lost 5 bases, and 5 bases had no gene match.

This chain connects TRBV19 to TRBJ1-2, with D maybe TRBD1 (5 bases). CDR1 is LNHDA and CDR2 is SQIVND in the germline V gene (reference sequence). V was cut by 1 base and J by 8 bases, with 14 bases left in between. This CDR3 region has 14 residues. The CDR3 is CASSIGVQAPGYTF. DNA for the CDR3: TGTGCCAGTAGTATAGGAGTACAGGCACCGGGCTACACCTTC.

The CDR3 bases are TGTGCCAGCAGCTCGACAGGGGGAAATTCACCCCTCCACTTT. It encodes CASSSTGGNSPLHF. J is TRBJ1-6 and V is TRBV7-9; 9 bases line up with TRBD1. J lost 7 bases, V lost 4 bases, and 2 bases had no gene match. Per germline, CDR1 SEHNR and CDR2 FQNEAQ (reference sequence). The CDR3 totals 14 residues.

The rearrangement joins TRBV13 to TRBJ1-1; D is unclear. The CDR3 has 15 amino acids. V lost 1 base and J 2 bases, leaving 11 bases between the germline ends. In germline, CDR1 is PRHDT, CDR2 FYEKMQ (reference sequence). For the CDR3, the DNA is TGTGCCAGCAGCTTAGTGGGTTGGGCAAACACTGAAGCTTTCTTT. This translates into CASSLVGWANTEAFF.

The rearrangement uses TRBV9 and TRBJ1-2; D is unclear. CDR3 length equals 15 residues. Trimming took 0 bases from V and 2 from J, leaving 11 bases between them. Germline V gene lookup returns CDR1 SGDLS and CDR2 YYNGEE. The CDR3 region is CASSVGTGSNYGYTF. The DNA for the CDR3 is TGTGCCAGCAGCGTAGGTACGGGATCCAACTATGGCTACACCTTC.

The CDR3, as DNA: TGTGCCAGCAGGGGCCCGGGACAGGGTAATTCACCCCTCCACTTT. Its translation: CASRGPGQGNSPLHF. The V call is TRBV5-6, the J call TRBJ1-6; 9 bases fit TRBD1. V lost 5 bases to trimming and J lost 6 bases; unmatched junction nucleotides: 6. In germline, CDR1 is SGHDT, CDR2 YYEEEE. The CDR3 runs to 15 residues.

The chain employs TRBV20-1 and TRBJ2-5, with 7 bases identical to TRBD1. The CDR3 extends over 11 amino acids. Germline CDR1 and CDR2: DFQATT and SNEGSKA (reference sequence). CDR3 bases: TGCAGCAAGACAGGGAAAGAGACCCAGTACTTC. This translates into CSKTGKETQYF.

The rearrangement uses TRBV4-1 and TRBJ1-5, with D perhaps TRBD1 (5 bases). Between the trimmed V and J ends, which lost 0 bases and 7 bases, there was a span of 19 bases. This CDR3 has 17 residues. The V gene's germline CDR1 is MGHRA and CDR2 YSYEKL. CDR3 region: CASSQERDPPSGQPQHF. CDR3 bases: TGCGCCAGCAGCCAAGAGCGGGACCCCCCCAGCGGGCAGCCCCAGCATTTT.

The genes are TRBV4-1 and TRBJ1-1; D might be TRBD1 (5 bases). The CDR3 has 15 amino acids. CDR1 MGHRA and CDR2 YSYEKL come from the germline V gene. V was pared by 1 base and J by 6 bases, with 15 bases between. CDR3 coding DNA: TGCGCCAGCAGCCAAGGGCAGGCAGGGTATGCTGAAGCTTTCTTT. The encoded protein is CASSQGQAGYAEAFF.

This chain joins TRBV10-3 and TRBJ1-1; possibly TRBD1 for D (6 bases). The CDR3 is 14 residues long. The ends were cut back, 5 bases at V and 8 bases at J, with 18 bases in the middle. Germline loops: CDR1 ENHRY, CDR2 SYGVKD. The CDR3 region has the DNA TGTGCCATCAGTTCAAGCAGGGGCGAAATCGAAGCTTTCTTT. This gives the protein CAISSSRGEIEAFF.